Below are 14 T cell receptor beta chains sequenced from a single sample in a study of blood T cell repertoires in COVID-19. Profiling relied on immunoSEQ multiplex PCR, and the TCRdb table lists in-frame clones only, not all of them. The sample carries around 280,000 clones, around 90% recorded once. Sequences were obtained from peripheral blood. These receptors were obtained from a woman in her fifties or sixties who had recovered from COVID-19.

The chain is built from TRBV5-1 and TRBJ2-1; the match to TRBD2 covers 9 bases. Germline assignment: CDR1 SGHRS and CDR2 YFSETQ. Losses at the gene ends were 0 bases for V and 3 bases for J; bases not matched to a gene: 4. The CDR3 is made up of 16 amino acids. DNA for the CDR3: TGCGCCAGCAGCTTGGCCGGGACTAGCATCTACAATGAGCAGTTCTTC. Protein product: CASSLAGTSIYNEQFF.

The chain employs TRBV4-1 and TRBJ2-1; D perhaps matches TRBD1 (7 bases). The CDR3 is 17 amino acids. With 1 base removed from V and 3 bases from J, the gap between germline ends came to 16 bases. CDR1 and CDR2 from the germline V gene are MGHRA and YSYEKL. In nucleotides, the CDR3 is TGCGCCAGCAGCCAAGGAGGTAGACAGGGAGGCTACAATGAGCAGTTCTTC. It yields the protein CASSQGGRQGGYNEQFF.

The CDR3 loop is CASSAGQGALHF. The CDR3 bases are TGTGCCAGCAGTGCCGGACAGGGGGCCCTGCATTTT. The chain combines TRBV25-1 with TRBJ1-5, with TRBD1 identical over 11 bases. The CDR3 runs to 12 residues. V lost 4 bases, J lost 15 bases, and 5 bases stayed unmatched. Per the germline V gene, CDR1 is MGHDK and CDR2 is SYGVNS. The whole variable domain, remainder taken from reference TRBV25-1 and TRBJ1-5, is EADIYQTPRYLVIGTGKKITLECSQTMGHDKMYWYQQDPGMELHLIHYSYGVNSTEKGDLSSESTVSRIRTEHFPLTLESARPSHTSQYLCASSAGQGALHFGDGTRLSIL.

The rearrangement joins TRBV4-1 to TRBJ1-1; TRBD1 agrees at 9 bases. Germline values: CDR1 MGHRA, CDR2 YSYEKL. The V segment lost 4 bases and the J segment 7 bases; nucleotides outside the gene matches: 13. The length of the CDR3 is 16 residues. The CDR3: CASSLAGTGKLDEAFF. The DNA for the CDR3 is TGCGCCAGCAGCCTTGCCGGGACAGGGAAGTTGGATGAAGCTTTCTTT.

The chain links TRBV7-3 to TRBJ2-1; D perhaps matches TRBD1 (6 bases). This CDR3 has 13 amino acids. Germline V gene lookup returns CDR1 SGHTA and CDR2 FQGTGA. V lost 6 bases to trimming and J lost 5 bases, with 11 bases between them. CDR3 nucleotide sequence: TGTGCCAGCAGTATCGGACAGAACAATGAGCAGTTCTTC. Translating gives CASSIGQNNEQFF. The entire variable domain, with the rest obtained from reference TRBV7-3 and TRBJ2-1, is as follows: GAGVSQTPSNKVTEKGKYVELRCDPISGHTALYWYRQSLGQGPEFLIYFQGTGAADDSGLPNDRFFAVRPEGSVSTLKIQRTERGDSAVYLCASSIGQNNEQFFGPGTRLTVL.

The chain carries TRBV5-5 and TRBJ2-2; TRBD1 aligns across 9 bases. Trimming at V came to 2 bases and at J to 1 base, leaving 6 bases not matched to a gene. This CDR3 spans 17 amino acids. Germline V gene lookup returns CDR1 SGHKS and CDR2 YYEKEE (reference sequence). CDR3 region: CASSFRTGQGNTGELFF. As DNA, the CDR3 is TGTGCCAGCAGCTTTAGAACGGGACAGGGGAACACCGGGGAGCTGTTTTTT.

The gene calls are TRBV5-1 and TRBJ1-2; TRBD1 might be the D (6 bases). CDR1 is SGHRS, CDR2 YFSETQ, per germline. The V end was cut by 2 bases, the J end by 6 bases, with 17 bases between. This CDR3 is 15 amino acids long. CDR3 sequence: CASSLQGDRVDGYTF. The CDR3 DNA reads as TGCGCCAGCAGCTTACAGGGTGATCGGGTCGATGGCTACACCTTC.

V and J are TRBV4-3 and TRBJ2-1; 7 bases line up with TRBD2. V lost 3 bases, J lost 8 bases, and 4 bases stayed unmatched. This CDR3 is built from 13 residues. The V gene's germline CDR1 is LGHNA and CDR2 YSLEER. The CDR3 reads CASSQEGGYEQFF. CDR3 nucleotides: TGCGCCAGCAGCCAGGAGGGAGGGTATGAGCAGTTCTTC.

The CDR3 sequence is CASSVGPQETQYF. In nucleotides, the CDR3 is TGTGCCAGCAGCGTAGGGCCACAAGAGACCCAGTACTTC. The rearrangement joins TRBV9 to TRBJ2-5; D unresolved. Per the germline V gene, CDR1 is SGDLS and CDR2 is YYNGEE. The CDR3 length is 13 residues. Trimming removed 0 bases from V and 2 bases from J, with 5 bases in between.

The rearrangement uses TRBV29-1 and TRBJ1-2, with no clear D. The CDR3 extends over 13 amino acids. V lost 0 bases to trimming and J lost 1 base, with 6 bases between them. CDR1 is SQVTM, CDR2 ANQGSEA, per germline. Written as DNA, the CDR3 is TGCAGCGTTGAAGAGGGGAGTAACTATGGCTACACCTTC. This encodes CSVEEGSNYGYTF.

This clone was observed a single time. The chain carries TRBV5-4 and TRBJ2-3; TRBD2 matches at 11 bases. This CDR3 region has 18 residues. V gave up 4 bases and J gave up 5 bases; unmatched junction bases: 15. Germline V CDR1 and CDR2: SGHNT, YYREEE (reference sequence). CDR3 nucleotides: TGTGCCAGCAGCGCCAGTAGTAGCGGGGGGGGCGATAGAGATACGCAGTATTTT. This codes for CASSASSSGGGDRDTQYF.

The V and J genes are TRBV18 and TRBJ2-7; 9 nucleotides match TRBD1. V shed 2 bases and J 3 bases; nucleotides not matched to a gene: 5. The CDR3 contains 15 residues. CDR1 and CDR2 (germline): KGHSH, LQKENI. The CDR3 spells CASSPGQGTIYEQYF. CDR3 DNA: TGTGCCAGCTCACCAGGACAGGGGACTATCTACGAGCAGTACTTC.

The chain couples TRBV12-3 or TRBV12-4 to TRBJ1-3; D not resolved. This CDR3 has 13 residues. The V end was cut by 8 bases, the J end by 0 bases, with 8 bases between. CDR3 DNA: TGTGCCAGCGACGGAGACTCTGGAAACACCATATATTTT. It specifies CASDGDSGNTIYF.

The chain links TRBV29-1 to TRBJ2-7, with D perhaps TRBD1 (6 bases). Deletions cut 6 bases from V and 0 bases from J, with 15 bases between. The CDR3 has 14 residues. Germline lookup yields CDR1 SQVTM and CDR2 ANQGSEA. The CDR3 sequence: CSVTRGLASYEQYF. In nucleotides, the CDR3 is TGCAGCGTGACCAGGGGCTTAGCCTCCTACGAGCAGTACTTC.